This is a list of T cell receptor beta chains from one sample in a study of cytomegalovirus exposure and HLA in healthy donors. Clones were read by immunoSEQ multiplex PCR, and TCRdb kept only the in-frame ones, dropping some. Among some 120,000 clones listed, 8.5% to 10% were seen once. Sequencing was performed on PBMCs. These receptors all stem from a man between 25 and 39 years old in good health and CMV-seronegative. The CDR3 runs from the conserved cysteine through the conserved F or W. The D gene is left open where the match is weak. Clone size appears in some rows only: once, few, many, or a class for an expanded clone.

TGTGCCAGCAGCGTAGGACTAGCGGGGGCCAATGAGCAGTTCTTC	CASSVGLAGANEQFF	TRBD2	TRBJ2-1	few	TRBV9
TGTGCCAGCAGCTTGGATGGGGGGAGTAATCAGCCCCAGCATTTT	CASSLDGGSNQPQHF	NA	TRBJ1-5	once	TRBV11-2
TGTGCCAGCAGTTTTGGCCCGCCCTTGTATAATTCACCCCTCCACTTT	CASSFGPPLYNSPLHF	NA	TRBJ1-6	few	TRBV27
TGTGCCAGCAGCTTCAGGGACAGAACCTACGAGCAGTACTTC	CASSFRDRTYEQYF	TRBD1	TRBJ2-7	NA	TRBV5-4
TGTGCCAGCAGCTTGGACAGGGGTGGAGAGACCCAGTACTTC	CASSLDRGGETQYF	TRBD1	TRBJ2-5	NA	TRBV5-6
TGTGCCAGCAGCGGGGCGAAAATTTCCCCCTACGAGCAGTACTTC	CASSGAKISPYEQYF	NA	TRBJ2-7	few	TRBV21-1
TGTGCCAGCTCACCGCGGATCGTTGGCTCCTACGAGCAGTACTTC	CASSPRIVGSYEQYF	NA	TRBJ2-7	NA	TRBV18
TGTGCCAGCAGCGCGGACAGGGGGCGGTTTGGCTACACCTTC	CASSADRGRFGYTF	TRBD1	TRBJ1-2	few	TRBV13
TGTGCCAGCAATCTCCGGGGAGCCTTCGAGCAGTTCTTC	CASNLRGAFEQFF	NA	TRBJ2-1	few	TRBV5-4
TGTGCCAGCAGTGGGACAGGGAGCTCCTACGAGCAGTACTTC	CASSGTGSSYEQYF	TRBD1	TRBJ2-7	NA	TRBV28
TGTGCCAGCAGCTTGGTGGACACCGAGAGGGGCTACACCTTC	CASSLVDTERGYTF	NA	TRBJ1-2	few	TRBV5-4
TGTGCCAGTAGTTACGCGACAGGGACCGACGAGCAGTACTTC	CASSYATGTDEQYF	TRBD1	TRBJ2-7	few	TRBV19
TGTGCCAGCAGCGTAGCGGTCGGGTCTGCAGAGACCCAGTACTTC	CASSVAVGSAETQYF	NA	TRBJ2-5	few	TRBV9
TGTGCCAGCAGTGAAGCCGGGCCAGGGGGTGGACAGCCCCAGCATTTT	CASSEAGPGGGQPQHF	TRBD1	TRBJ1-5	NA	TRBV6-1
TGTGCCAGCAGGAGACAGGGGGCCAACACCGGGGAGCTGTTTTTT	CASRRQGANTGELFF	TRBD1	TRBJ2-2	NA	TRBV6-1
TGTGCCAGTAGTTTCGGGACAGGGTCTAGTGAAAAACTGTTTTTT	CASSFGTGSSEKLFF	TRBD1	TRBJ1-4	few	TRBV19
TGTGCCAGCATGAGAAATAACTATGGCTACACCTTC	CASMRNNYGYTF	NA	TRBJ1-2	few	TRBV2
TGCGCCAGCAGCCCCTGGTGGACTAGCGGGGTATACAATGAGCAGTTCTTC	CASSPWWTSGVYNEQFF	TRBD2	TRBJ2-1	few	TRBV4-3
TGCGCCAGCAGCCAAGGGCCTAGCGGGGCGAACACCGGGGAGCTGTTTTTT	CASSQGPSGANTGELFF	TRBD2	TRBJ2-2	few	TRBV4-1
TGTGCCAGCAGCTTGAAGCGGGACCACTCTGGAAACACCATATATTTT	CASSLKRDHSGNTIYF	NA	TRBJ1-3	NA	TRBV7-9
TGTGCCACCCCAAGGAGATCCTACAATGAGCAGTTCTTC	CATPRRSYNEQFF	NA	TRBJ2-1	few	TRBV2
TGTGCCAGCAGCCCGACAGGGAGCAGTAACTATGGCTACACCTTC	CASSPTGSSNYGYTF	TRBD1	TRBJ1-2	NA	TRBV5-4
TGCGCCAGCAGCCAACGGGGACAGGCAGATACGCAGTATTTT	CASSQRGQADTQYF	TRBD1	TRBJ2-3	NA	TRBV4-3
TGTGCCAGTAGTATAGGGGGACAGGTCCGGGGCTACACCTTC	CASSIGGQVRGYTF	TRBD1	TRBJ1-2	few	TRBV19
TGTGCCAGCTCACCAGAGGGGGCACTCTATGGCTACACCTTC	CASSPEGALYGYTF	TRBD1	TRBJ1-2	NA	TRBV18
TGTGCCAGCTCACAGGGGGGGGACACTGAAGCTTTCTTT	CASSQGGDTEAFF	NA	TRBJ1-1	NA	TRBV18
TGTGCCAGCAGCTTTTGGGCCGATCAGCCCCAGCATTTT	CASSFWADQPQHF	NA	TRBJ1-5	few	TRBV7-2
TGTGCCAGTAGTATAACAGGGCCGACCGGGGAAGCTTTCTTT	CASSITGPTGEAFF	NA	TRBJ1-1	few	TRBV19
TGTGCCTGGAGAGTGACAGGGGGAACCGGGGAGCTGTTTTTT	CAWRVTGGTGELFF	TRBD1	TRBJ2-2	NA	TRBV30
TGTGCCTGGAACGGGGGGGGGAGCAATGAGCAGTTCTTC	CAWNGGGSNEQFF	TRBD2	TRBJ2-1	NA	TRBV30
TGCGCCAGCAGCCGCGGGACGGGATACTCCTACGAGCAGTACTTC	CASSRGTGYSYEQYF	NA	TRBJ2-7	few	TRBV4-1
TGTGCCAGCTCCCAACAGGGGAGTTCTAATGAAAAACTGTTTTTT	CASSQQGSSNEKLFF	TRBD1	TRBJ1-4	few	TRBV18
TGTGCCACCAGCAGAGATCCTAGCGGGGGGGCCTTGAGCACAGATACGCAGTATTTT	CATSRDPSGGALSTDTQYF	TRBD2	TRBJ2-3	NA	TRBV15
TGTGCCACCCATGACGGGGATACGCAGTATTTT	CATHDGDTQYF	NA	TRBJ2-3	NA	TRBV19
TGTGCCAGCAGCCCGACAGCACACTATGGCTACACCTTC	CASSPTAHYGYTF	NA	TRBJ1-2	NA	TRBV7-9
TGCGCCAGCAGCGTGGGCCCAGGGGGCTCTGGAAACACCATATATTTT	CASSVGPGGSGNTIYF	TRBD1	TRBJ1-3	few	TRBV5-1
TGTGCCTGGAGTGGGGGACAGGGGGTTTGGGAGACCCAGTACTTC	CAWSGGQGVWETQYF	TRBD1	TRBJ2-5	NA	TRBV30
TGTGCCAGCAGCTTAGGCGGGGTAAACACCGGGGAGCTGTTTTTT	CASSLGGVNTGELFF	NA	TRBJ2-2	few	TRBV5-6
TGTGCCAGCAGTGCCCTTCGGAGCTCTGGAAACACCATATATTTT	CASSALRSSGNTIYF	NA	TRBJ1-3	few	TRBV6-5
TGTGCCAGCAGCCCGGGGACAGGCTTCTTCTACGAGCAGTACTTC	CASSPGTGFFYEQYF	TRBD1	TRBJ2-7	NA	TRBV5-5
TGCAGCGTTGAACGAGAGGGCCTAGCCGGCTACACCTTC	CSVEREGLAGYTF	NA	TRBJ1-2	NA	TRBV29-1
TGTGCCAGCACTTCCGCGCGACAGGGCGGCACAGATACGCAGTATTTT	CASTSARQGGTDTQYF	TRBD1	TRBJ2-3	NA	TRBV6-6
TGTGCCAGCAGCTTACCCGAGTCTGAAGCTTTCTTT	CASSLPESEAFF	NA	TRBJ1-1	NA	TRBV7-9
TGTGCCAGCAGCCCACTTGGGACAGTCAACTATGGCTACACCTTC	CASSPLGTVNYGYTF	TRBD1	TRBJ1-2	NA	TRBV9
TGCGCCAGCAGCGCGGGACAGGCTGGCACAGATACGCAGTATTTT	CASSAGQAGTDTQYF	TRBD1	TRBJ2-3	few	TRBV5-1
TGTGCCAGCAGTGAATACCTACAGGGGGCGAGAACCGGGGAGCTGTTTTTT	CASSEYLQGARTGELFF	TRBD1	TRBJ2-2	few	TRBV25-1